This T cell receptor beta chain was captured in a study of CD8 T cells in Susac syndrome. Sequencing of TCR beta drew on CD8+ and CD4+ T cells from blood. The CDR3 sequence is 16 residues long. V lost 1 base, J lost 5 bases, and 5 bases stayed unmatched. Random-hexamer reverse transcription was applied to roughly 0.5 to 1 ug RNA. TCRdb analysed the immunoSEQ multiplex PCR reads with MiXCR anew, one entry per CDR3 protein. Seen here are about 150,000 distinct CDR3 sequences, 85% to 95% observed once, and the top ten hold over 0.09%. The sequenced material came from CD4+ T cells from PBMCs. The sequence came from a human donor with multiple sclerosis. The chain combines TRBV12-3 or TRBV12-4 with TRBJ2-3; 11 bases fit TRBD2. The CDR3, as DNA: TGTGCCAGCAGTTTAGGTCTAGCGGGAGGACTAGATACGCAGTATTTT. This encodes CASSLGLAGGLDTQYF.